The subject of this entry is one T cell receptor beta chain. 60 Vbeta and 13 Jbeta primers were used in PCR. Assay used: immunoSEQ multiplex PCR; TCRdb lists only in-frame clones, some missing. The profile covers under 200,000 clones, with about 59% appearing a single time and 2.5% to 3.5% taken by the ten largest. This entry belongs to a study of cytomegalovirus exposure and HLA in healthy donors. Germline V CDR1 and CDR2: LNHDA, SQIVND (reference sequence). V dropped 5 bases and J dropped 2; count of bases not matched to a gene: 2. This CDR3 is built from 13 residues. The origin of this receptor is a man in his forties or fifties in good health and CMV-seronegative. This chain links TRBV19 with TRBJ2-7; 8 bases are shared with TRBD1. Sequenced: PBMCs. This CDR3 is CASSRTGPYEQYF. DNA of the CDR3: TGTGCCAGTAGTCGGACAGGGCCCTACGAGCAGTACTTC.